The rows below give T cell receptor beta chains drawn from one sample of a study of T cells in Graves' hyperthyroidism and ophthalmopathy. TCRdb called the multiplex PCR reads again in MiXCR, with one record for every CDR3 protein. The data show 540,000 or so distinct CDR3 sequences, under 60% seen once. The source material was peripheral blood or thyroid tissue (not recorded which). These receptors all come from an adult woman with Graves' disease, either hyperthyroidism or ophthalmopathy (not recorded which). Both conserved end residues are part of each CDR3. A D gene is named only where the DNA matches it firmly. Part of the rows lack a size; the others show once, few, many or a class for expanded clones.

>TRBV30|NA|TRBJ1-5|NA
CAWNRGGENQPQHF
TGTGCCTGGAATCGGGGCGGGGAAAATCAGCCCCAGCATTTT
>TRBV20-1|many|TRBJ2-7|TRBD2
CSADKTGTTFSYEQYF
TGCAGTGCCGATAAGACCGGGACTACCTTCTCCTACGAGCAGTACTTC
>TRBV5-5|many|TRBJ2-7|TRBD1
CASSPRGTEAYEQYF
TGTGCCAGCAGCCCGAGGGGGACAGAAGCCTACGAGCAGTACTTC
>TRBV10-3|few|TRBJ1-2|NA
CAIRGHQNYGYTF
TGTGCCATCAGGGGACACCAGAACTATGGCTACACCTTC
>TRBV5-1|many|TRBJ2-6|NA
CASSYISGANVLTF
TGCGCCAGCAGCTACATATCTGGGGCCAACGTCCTGACTTTC
>TRBV9|NA|TRBJ2-7|NA
CASSVDDGGYEQYF
TGTGCCAGCAGCGTAGACGACGGTGGGTACGAGCAGTACTTC
>TRBV7-6|NA|TRBJ2-7|NA
CASRGDALGEQYF
TGTGCCAGCAGAGGGGACGCCCTGGGCGAGCAGTACTTC
>TRBV19|many|TRBJ2-2|NA
CASILGTNTGELFF
TGTGCCAGTATCCTCGGGACAAACACCGGGGAGCTGTTTTTT
>TRBV24-1|few|TRBJ2-5|NA
CATSDLGLGETQYF
TGTGCCACCAGTGATTTGGGGCTAGGGGAGACCCAGTACTTC
>TRBV20-1|NA|TRBJ1-6|TRBD1
CSFRQGHLSPLHF
TGCAGTTTCCGACAGGGCCACCTTTCACCCCTCCACTTT
>TRBV6-5|NA|TRBJ2-7|NA
CASSPDSRIQLEQYF
TGTGCCAGCAGTCCTGACAGTCGTATCCAACTGGAGCAGTACTTC
>TRBV7-4|NA|TRBJ2-5|TRBD1
CASSVVPGQGMCQPQYF
TGTGCCAGCAGCGTAGTACCGGGACAGGGGATGTGTCAGCCCCAGTACTTC
>TRBV29-1|few|TRBJ1-2|NA
CSVGHREANYGYTF
TGCAGCGTTGGTCACAGGGAAGCTAACTATGGCTACACCTTC
>TRBV6-6|many|TRBJ1-2|NA
CASSPQGIYGYTF
TGTGCCAGCAGTCCACAAGGGATCTATGGCTACACCTTC
>TRBV20-1|NA|TRBJ1-2|NA
CSARDFGTVDGYTF
TGCAGTGCTAGAGACTTCGGGACCGTGGATGGCTACACCTTC
>TRBV2|NA|TRBJ1-1|NA
CASSGVSGAPQTEAFF
TGTGCCAGCAGTGGGGTCTCTGGGGCTCCCCAAACTGAAGCTTTCTTT
>TRBV7-2|many|TRBJ1-2|TRBD1
CASSIWTGANYGYTF
TGTGCCAGCAGCATATGGACAGGGGCTAACTATGGCTACACCTTC
>TRBV6-1|many|TRBJ1-4|NA
CASSDSENEKLFF
TGTGCCAGCAGTGACAGTGAGAATGAAAAACTGTTTTTT
>TRBV19|once|TRBJ1-2|TRBD1
CASSNPGTANYGYTF
TGTGCCAGTAGTAACCCCGGGACAGCTAACTATGGCTACACCTTC
>TRBV7-9|NA|TRBJ2-5|NA
CASSSPFF
TGTGCCAGCAGCTCCCCGTTCTTC
>TRBV19|many|TRBJ2-5|TRBD2
CASSKLAEPQETQYF
TGTGCCAGTAGTAAACTAGCGGAGCCTCAAGAGACCCAGTACTTC
>TRBV12-3/TRBV12-4|NA|TRBJ1-5|TRBD1
CASSFGQGGNQPQHF
TGTGCCAGCAGTTTCGGACAGGGGGGCAATCAGCCCCAGCATTTT
>TRBV10-3|many|TRBJ2-7|NA
CAISDLDGVNEQYF
TGTGCCATCAGTGACCTTGACGGGGTTAACGAGCAGTACTTC
>TRBV2|many|TRBJ1-2|NA
CASSELLGSDYGYTF
TGTGCCAGCAGTGAACTCTTAGGGTCAGACTATGGCTACACCTTC
>TRBV7-9|many|TRBJ1-1|NA
CASSLFEGNTEAFF
TGTGCCAGCAGCTTATTTGAGGGGAACACTGAAGCTTTCTTT
>TRBV7-2|once|TRBJ2-5|TRBD2
CASSARGTSGRIGQETQCF
TGCGCCAGCAGCGCGAGGGGGACTAGCGGGAGGATCGGCCAAGAGACCCAGTGCTTC
>TRBV7-2|NA|TRBJ2-5|NA
CASSLRAGDQPQYF
TGTGCCAGCAGCCTTCGGGCAGGGGATCAGCCCCAGTACTTC
>TRBV7-9|NA|TRBJ2-2|TRBD2
CASSPGGRGNIGELFF
TGTGCCAGCAGCCCGGGAGGCAGAGGGAACATCGGGGAGCTGTTTTTT
>TRBV9|many|TRBJ1-1|NA
CASSVLGRNTEAFF
TGTGCCAGCAGCGTATTGGGCAGGAACACTGAAGCTTTCTTT
>TRBV11-2|few|TRBJ2-2|TRBD2
CASSLAPSGRSTGELFF
TGTGCCAGCAGCTTGGCCCCTAGCGGGAGGAGCACCGGGGAGCTGTTTTTT
>TRBV13|NA|TRBJ1-2|NA
CASSHRGLYGYTF
TGTGCCAGCAGCCACCGGGGCCTCTATGGCTACACCTTC
>TRBV12-3/TRBV12-4|NA|TRBJ2-5|TRBD1
CASRGIQGAIETQYF
TGTGCCAGCAGGGGAATACAGGGGGCAATTGAGACCCAGTACTTC